The clone carrying this TCR beta chain has at least ten counts. Trimming shortened V by 5 bases and J by 4 bases, and 8 bases separated the two germline ends. The CDR3 consists of 12 residues. The germline V gene encodes CDR1 SEHNR and CDR2 FQNEAQ (reference sequence). TCRdb reprocessed the RT-PCR reads via MiXCR and lists one record per CDR3 protein. Of 920,000 or so distinct CDR3 sequences in the sample, 15% to 20% were seen once. The sample comes from a study of patients and donors after allogeneic stem cell transplantation. Sequenced sample: blood, either unsorted or a sorted T cell fraction (not recorded which). This receptor was taken from a human donor who was either an allogeneic HSCT recipient or a stem cell or donor lymphocyte infusion donor (not recorded which). It is not recorded whose cells these are; they may come from a transplant donor. This chain joins TRBV7-9 and TRBJ2-5; the D is unclear. CDR3 coding DNA: TGTGCCAGCAGCCCTACTGTAGAGACCCAGTACTTC. The encoded protein is CASSPTVETQYF.